This TCR beta chain was recorded in a study of blood T cell repertoires in COVID-19. Study as a whole: From T cells, B-cell-depleted T cells, or PBMCs came the material, which was cDNA or gDNA.

Repertoires were generated with immunoSEQ multiplex PCR, while TCRdb's copy carries only in-frame clones and drops some. The table has about 200,000 clones, around 95% seen once; the top ten hold approximately 0.8%. The CDR3 contains 18 residues. Germline trimming cut 4 bases from V and 0 bases from J; bases unmatched to any gene: 4. The germline V gene has CDR1 LGHDT and CDR2 YNNKEL (reference sequence). Seattle patient enrollment occurred during active infection, with longitudinal follow-up thereafter. This receptor was taken from a man aged 25 to 45 with COVID-19, enrolled during active disease. V and J are TRBV3-1 (or the pseudogene TRBV3-2) and TRBJ2-2, with 14 bases fitting TRBD2. The sequenced material came from peripheral blood. CDR3 protein: CASSRTSGGRTNTGELFF. The CDR3 DNA sequence: TGTGCCAGCAGCCGGACTAGCGGGGGGCGGACGAACACCGGGGAGCTGTTTTTT.